This T cell receptor beta chain was found in a study of T cell responses to AZD1222 COVID-19 vaccine (dated by TCRdb to the early 2020s). With regard to the full study: A total of 233 trial participants underwent TCR sequencing, of whom nearly 210 had received two doses of AZD1222 and about 25 had received two doses of the MenACWY control vaccine. Enrollment into the trials was organized by age into subgroups of 18-55, 56-69 and 70-plus years, and those subgroups contained roughly 140, 27 and 60 TCR-sequenced participants, respectively. Broader findings and caveats from the paper: In the small 56-69-year group, the increase in depth fell short of significance, most likely because of low power. Nearly half of unique spike-specific TCRs reportedly recognized epitopes outside regions mutated in the B.1.351 and B.1.1.7 variants. After two AZD1222 doses, both the breadth and the depth of spike-specific TCRs were significantly higher than at day 0 and than in MenACWY recipients. Conclusions about previously exposed vaccinees were limited because only six or seven AZD1222 recipients were SARS-CoV-2 seropositive at baseline. No day 14 peak-response samples were available, so repertoires were characterized only after the peak T cell response. Participants were mostly white British, with more females than males. The authors suggested clonal diversity may have been underestimated. CD4 TCRs associated with the vaccine covered the entire spike protein, and the dominant responses were in regions 160-218 and 743-854.

Notes on this clone: Its antigen is currently not known. Base qualities are not recorded, but no much larger clone differs from it by a single base.

In light of the paper, this sample's time point label describes: about 28 days (+/-7) after the second vaccine dose. The sample's treatment or condition label, in plain terms: meningococcal conjugate vaccine given as trial control. Samples from vaccinated people were obtained from the UK trials COV001 and COV002, which included a single-blind randomized controlled phase 2/3 trial of AZD1222 (ChAdOx1 nCoV-19) in healthy adults. For TCRbeta chain sequencing, PBMC samples from trial participants were taken at day 0 and at day 28 after the second dose. The CDR3 regions of human TCRbeta chains were analyzed by immunosequencing. As for the original processing: TCRs in the repertoires were compared against a reference library of SARS-CoV-2-specific TCRs that had been generated with the MIRA antigen-specificity platform. Breadth was defined as the fraction of unique TCRs that were SARS-CoV-2-associated. Depth was defined as the fraction of total T cells that were SARS-CoV-2-associated. Using the MIRA data, each spike-specific TCR was mapped to the spike region that the TCR reacts to and placed in a CD4 or CD8 class. Log10-transformed breadth and depth values were compared by one-way ANOVA with Sidak's multiple comparisons tests. TCRdb provides this immuneACCESS table in a form limited to in-frame rearrangements. Some clones are lacking; in checked studies, under half of them reflect an unresolved V gene, and why the rest are absent is not known. V and J calls and clone size are given by that table; D and trimming were obtained from the DNA. Within this sample are 98,000 or so clones, with approximately 86% of them counted one time only. The ten largest make up 2.5% to 3.5% of the sample.

CDR1 KGHSH and CDR2 LQKENI are derived from the germline V gene. V is shortened by 2 bases, J by 3 bases, and the region joining them spans 2 bases. Counted from cysteine to phenylalanine, this CDR3 has 11 amino acids. Only CDR3 DNA is held: 33 bases, read in frame from base 1. This sequence originates from an adult who received the MenACWY meningococcal vaccine as a control. Sequences were derived from peripheral blood, sampled 28 days after the second dose of the MenACWY control vaccine. This chain is built from TRBV18 and TRBJ2-7; no confident D gene assignment can be made. The CDR3 region: CASSPGYEQYF. The nucleotide sequence is given as TGTGCCAGCTCACCAGGCTACGAGCAGTACTTC.